Below, one T cell receptor (beta chain) is given with its context. Antigen specificity is unknown. Produced via immunoSEQ multiplex PCR; TCRdb's table is partial and in-frame only. In the table there are around 180,000 clones, approximately 86% of which are singletons. Between the trimmed V and J ends, which lost 2 bases and 5 bases, there was a span of 15 bases. CDR1 and CDR2 (germline): MGHRA, YSYEKL. The length of the CDR3 is 15 residues. This sample was taken from a study of T cell responses to AZD1222 COVID-19 vaccine. Notes on the study in general: The reported proportion of spike-specific TCRs targeting unmutated variant regions was nearly half.

The origin of this receptor is an adult in good health. The chain recombines TRBV4-1 with TRBJ1-1, with D unresolved. This specimen consisted of peripheral blood, obtained on day 0 of AZD1222 vaccination. This chain's CDR3 is CASSQREGRRTEAFF. Here the CDR3 DNA reads TGCGCCAGCAGCCAAAGAGAAGGACGGAGGACTGAAGCTTTCTTT.